The 2 T cell receptor beta chains below come from one sample, sequenced in a study of OX40 agonist ivuxolimab in advanced cancers. Profiling relied on immunoSEQ multiplex PCR, and the TCRdb table lists in-frame clones only, not all of them. The sample carries 28,000 or so clones, 79% recorded once. Sequenced material: CD4+ or CD8+ T cells sorted from blood, taken in a trial of the OX40 agonist ivuxolimab. These receptors were taken from an adult with an advanced solid tumor such as melanoma, head and neck, liver or kidney cancer.

The V and J genes are TRBV28 and TRBJ1-5; a possible D gene is TRBD1 (6 bases). V lost 7 bases, J lost 0 bases, and 25 bases lay in between. The CDR3 runs to 19 residues. From germline, CDR1 is MDHEN and CDR2 SYDVKM. The CDR3, as DNA: TGTGCCAGCACCTCTGAGAGGACAGCCACCGGCTATAGCAATCAGCCCCAGCATTTT. This gives the protein CASTSERTATGYSNQPQHF.

This chain joins TRBV10-2 and TRBJ1-4, with TRBD1 as a possible D gene (5 bases). Trimming shortened V by 3 bases and J by 8 bases, and 13 bases separated the two germline ends. This CDR3 comprises 14 residues. Germline V gene data show CDR1 as WSHSY and CDR2 as SAAADI. This chain's CDR3 is CASSEKTASEKLFF. CDR3 coding DNA: TGCGCCAGCAGTGAAAAGACAGCCAGCGAAAAACTGTTTTTT.